Each of the 5 T cell receptor beta chains below was sequenced from the same sample in a study of T cells in localized non-small cell lung cancer. Sequencing was performed with immunoSEQ multiplex PCR; in TCRdb, only in-frame clones are kept and a portion is missing. This table holds about 33,000 clones, 65% to 90% found once. The sequencing used peripheral blood, collected before any cancer treatment. Source of these receptors: a male donor aged 60 or over with stage III lung adenocarcinoma.

The chain uses TRBV30 and TRBJ1-5, with D tentatively TRBD1 (6 bases). CDR1 GTSNPN and CDR2 SVGIG come from the germline V gene (reference sequence). This CDR3 is built from 12 residues. Trimming left V 3 bases short and J 5 bases short, with 8 bases between. The CDR3 protein is CAWRYRDQPQHF. The CDR3 DNA is TGTGCCTGGAGGTACAGGGATCAGCCCCAGCATTTT. The entire variable domain, with the rest obtained from reference TRBV30 and TRBJ1-5, is as follows: SQTIHQWPATLVQPVGSPLSLECTVEGTSNPNLYWYRQAAGRGLQLLFYSVGIGQISSEVPQNLSASRPQDRQFILSSKKLLLSDSGFYLCAWRYRDQPQHFGDGTRLSIL.

The V gene is TRBV28, the J gene TRBJ1-4, with D perhaps matching TRBD1 (5 bases). The CDR3 spans 15 residues. V dropped 3 bases and J dropped 6 bases, with 14 bases sitting between them. Germline assignment: CDR1 MDHEN and CDR2 SYDVKM. This chain's CDR3 is CASSLTTAIDEKLFF. CDR3 bases: TGTGCCAGCAGTTTGACGACAGCGATCGATGAAAAACTGTTTTTT.

This chain uses TRBV29-1 with TRBJ1-5; D may be TRBD1 (6 bases). CDR1 is SQVTM, CDR2 ANQGSEA, per germline. The CDR3 loop spans 13 amino acids. V lost 3 bases, J lost 7 bases, and 13 bases lay in between. CDR3 loop: CSVDLGAGQPQHF. The CDR3 nucleotides are TGCAGCGTTGACCTGGGGGCCGGACAGCCCCAGCATTTT.

V and J are TRBV6-1 and TRBJ1-1; D is undetermined. The V and J ends lost 1 base and 5 bases respectively, with 8 bases between them. Germline values: CDR1 MNHNS, CDR2 SASEGT. CDR3 length equals 13 residues. CDR3 residues: CASSEVGRTEAFF. The CDR3 DNA sequence: TGTGCCAGCAGTGAAGTGGGCAGGACTGAAGCTTTCTTT.

This clone occurred a few times. The chain joins TRBV14 to TRBJ2-7; D uncertain. Per the germline V gene, CDR1 is SGHDN and CDR2 is FVKESK. CDR3 size: 13 residues. With 2 bases removed from V and 0 bases from J, the gap between germline ends came to 5 bases. The CDR3 here is CASSQKYSYEQYF. The CDR3 nucleotides are TGTGCCAGCAGCCAAAAATACTCCTACGAGCAGTACTTC. Variable domain in full (rest from reference TRBV14 and TRBJ2-7): EAGVTQFPSHSVIEKGQTVTLRCDPISGHDNLYWYRRVMGKEIKFLLHFVKESKQDESGMPNNRFLAERTGGTYSTLKVQPAELEDSGVYFCASSQKYSYEQYFGPGTRLTVT.